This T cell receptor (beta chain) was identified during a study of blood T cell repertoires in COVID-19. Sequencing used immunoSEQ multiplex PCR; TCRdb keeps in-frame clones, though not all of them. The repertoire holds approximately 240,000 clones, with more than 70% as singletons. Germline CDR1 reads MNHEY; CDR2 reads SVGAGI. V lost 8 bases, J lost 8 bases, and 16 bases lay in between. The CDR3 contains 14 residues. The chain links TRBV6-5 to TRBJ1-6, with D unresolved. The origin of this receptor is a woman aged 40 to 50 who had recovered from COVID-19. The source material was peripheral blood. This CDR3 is CASLPGGRDSPLHF. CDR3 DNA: TGTGCCAGCCTCCCAGGAGGGAGGGATTCACCCCTCCACTTT.